This entry features one T cell receptor (beta chain) sequence. Its antigen is unidentified. This record belongs to a study of cytomegalovirus exposure and HLA in healthy donors. Study outcomes and limitations: In a later analysis, TCR beta V- and J-gene trimming was associated with a missense DCLRE1C variant. Some segments of the V type, notably TRBV6-2 and TRBV6-3, were excluded as indistinguishable.

J lost 6 bases, V lost 8 bases, and 8 bases had no gene match. The CDR3 covers 13 residues. Per the germline V gene, CDR1 is PRHDT and CDR2 is FYEKMQ (reference sequence). The PCR contained 60 Vbeta and 13 Jbeta primers. Profiling relied on immunoSEQ multiplex PCR, and the TCRdb table lists in-frame clones only, not all of them. This sample has about 57,000 clones, with 83% found just once. The sequencing sample was made of PBMCs. This receptor was obtained from a young man in good health and CMV-seronegative. The rearrangement links TRBV13 to TRBJ2-7, with 9 bases identical to TRBD1. The chain's CDR3 is CASRGQGKCEQYF. The CDR3 DNA follows: TGTGCCAGCCGGGGACAGGGAAAATGCGAGCAGTACTTC.